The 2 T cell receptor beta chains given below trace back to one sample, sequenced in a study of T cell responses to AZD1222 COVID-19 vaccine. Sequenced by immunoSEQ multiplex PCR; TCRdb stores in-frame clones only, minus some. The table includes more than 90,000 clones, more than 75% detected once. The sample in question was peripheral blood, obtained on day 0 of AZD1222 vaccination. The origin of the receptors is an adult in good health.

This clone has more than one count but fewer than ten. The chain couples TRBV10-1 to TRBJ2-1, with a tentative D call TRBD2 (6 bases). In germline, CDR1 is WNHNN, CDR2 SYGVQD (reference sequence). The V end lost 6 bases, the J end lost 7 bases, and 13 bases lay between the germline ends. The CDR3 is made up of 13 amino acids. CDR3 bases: TGCGCCAGCAGAGAGGAGGGATCGAATGAGCAGTTCTTC. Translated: CASREEGSNEQFF.

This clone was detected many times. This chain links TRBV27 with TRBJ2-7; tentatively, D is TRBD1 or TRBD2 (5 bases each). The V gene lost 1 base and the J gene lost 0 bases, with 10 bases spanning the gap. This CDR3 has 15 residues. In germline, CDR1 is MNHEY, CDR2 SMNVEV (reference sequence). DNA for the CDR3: TGTGCCAGCAGTTTATTTGGGACGAGCTCCTACGAGCAGTACTTC. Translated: CASSLFGTSSYEQYF.